Below, 13 T cell receptor beta chains from the same sample are listed, as sequenced in a study of blood T cell repertoires in COVID-19. Assay: immunoSEQ multiplex PCR; the TCRdb copy retains only in-frame clones and omits some. The sample consists of over 75,000 clones, about 78% of them appearing once. The sequenced sample was peripheral blood. These receptors originate from a man between 45 and 60 years old who had recovered from COVID-19.

This chain uses TRBV7-9 with TRBJ1-5; TRBD1 is a possible D gene (6 bases). The V and J ends lost 4 bases and 5 bases respectively, with 15 bases between them. This CDR3 has 15 amino acids. From germline, CDR1 is SEHNR and CDR2 FQNEAQ (reference sequence). The CDR3 nucleotides read TGTGCCAGCAGCTCGACGGGGGGGCATCATCAGCCCCAGCATTTT. Translation gives CASSSTGGHHQPQHF.

The chain employs TRBV10-3 and TRBJ1-4; D not resolved. Germline V gene data show CDR1 as ENHRY and CDR2 as SYGVKD. With 8 bases removed from V and 1 base from J, the gap between germline ends came to 8 bases. The CDR3 is made up of 13 amino acids. DNA for the CDR3: TGTGCCATCGGCGGGGTAACTAATGAAAAACTGTTTTTT. It is translated as CAIGGVTNEKLFF.

The V and J genes are TRBV9 and TRBJ2-2; 9 nucleotides line up with TRBD2. After removal of 0 bases from V and 8 bases from J, the junction contained 2 bases not matched to a gene. Germline CDR1 reads SGDLS; CDR2 reads YYNGEE. The CDR3 has 14 amino acids. The chain's CDR3 is CASSVGGRAGELFF. The DNA for the CDR3 is TGTGCCAGCAGCGTAGGCGGGAGGGCAGGGGAGCTGTTTTTT.

CDR3 nucleotide sequence: TGTGCCATCAGTGAGCCAGGGAATCAGCCCCAGCATTTT. Translated, it gives CAISEPGNQPQHF. J is TRBJ1-5 and V is TRBV10-3, with a weak D call TRBD1 (5 bases). The V gene's germline CDR1 is ENHRY and CDR2 SYGVKD. The V and J ends lost 2 bases and 4 bases respectively, with 6 bases between them. There are 13 residues in the CDR3.

The rearrangement links TRBV6-2 or TRBV6-3 to TRBJ2-3; D unclear. Germline CDR1 MNHEY, CDR2 SVGEGT. V was cut by 6 bases and J by 6 bases, with 16 bases left in between. This CDR3 is built from 14 residues. CDR3 DNA: TGTGCCAGCAGCTTCTTTCGGCTCGGGGATACGCAGTATTTT. Translation: CASSFFRLGDTQYF.

V and J are TRBV7-8 and TRBJ1-5; D not resolved. There are 15 residues in the CDR3. CDR1 is SGHVS and CDR2 is FQNEAQ in the germline V gene. Trimming shortened V by 5 bases and J by 0 bases, and 11 bases separated the two germline ends. The CDR3 spells CASSPRQVSNQPQHF. The CDR3 nucleotides read TGTGCCAGCAGCCCCCGCCAGGTTAGCAATCAGCCCCAGCATTTT.

The chain links TRBV28 to TRBJ1-2, with D maybe TRBD1 (6 bases). Germline loops: CDR1 MDHEN, CDR2 SYDVKM. The CDR3 totals 16 residues. Trimming took off 10 bases at V and 1 base at J, with 22 bases between the two ends. The CDR3 reads CATTASRGTDNYGYTF. The CDR3 DNA sequence: TGTGCCACCACCGCGTCGAGGGGGACCGATAACTATGGCTACACCTTC.

CDR3 in DNA: TGTGCCAGCAGTTCCACTAGCGGGAGGTCTTACGAGCAGTACTTC. This codes for CASSSTSGRSYEQYF. The V and J genes are TRBV6-1 and TRBJ2-7, with 12 bases lining up with TRBD2. With 5 bases clipped from V and 4 bases from J, the junction kept 6 bases outside the gene matches. CDR1 and CDR2 from the germline V gene are MNHNS and SASEGT. The CDR3 loop spans 15 amino acids.

This clone was seen once. This chain joins TRBV7-9 and TRBJ2-7; the D gene is possibly TRBD1 (5 bases). The CDR3 runs to 14 residues. Germline V gene data show CDR1 as SEHNR and CDR2 as FQNEAQ (reference sequence). With 1 base removed from V and 8 bases from J, the gap between germline ends came to 15 bases. CDR3 DNA: TGTGCCAGCAGCTTAGGGGGCCCAACAGCAAAGCAGTACTTC. Its translation is CASSLGGPTAKQYF.

The chain employs TRBV9 and TRBJ2-1; TRBD2 matches 7 bases. Germline loops: CDR1 SGDLS, CDR2 YYNGEE. The CDR3 runs to 14 residues. Trimming took 0 bases from V and 7 from J; bases not matched to a gene: 4. CDR3 loop: CASSVEIGGNEQFF. In DNA, the CDR3 is TGTGCCAGCAGCGTAGAAATCGGGGGGAATGAGCAGTTCTTC.

This chain links TRBV19 with TRBJ1-5, with 7 bases identical to TRBD1. V shed 1 base, J shed 9 bases, and the junction held 9 bases outside the gene matches. Germline CDR1 reads LNHDA; CDR2 reads SQIVND (reference sequence). The CDR3 sequence is 15 residues long. CDR3 in amino acids: CASSIVSTGARPQHF. The CDR3 region has the DNA TGTGCCAGTAGTATAGTGAGCACAGGGGCTCGGCCCCAGCATTTT.

This clone was counted only a few times. The chain joins TRBV19 to TRBJ2-6; TRBD1 might be the D (5 bases). In germline, CDR1 is LNHDA, CDR2 SQIVND (reference sequence). CDR3 length: 17 amino acids. V was pared by 2 bases and J by 3 bases, with 14 bases between. The CDR3 spells CASSITGSLVGANVLTF. In DNA, the CDR3 is TGTGCCAGTAGTATAACAGGTTCCCTCGTTGGGGCCAACGTCCTGACTTTC.

V usage is TRBV30 and J usage is TRBJ1-1; no reliable D call. This CDR3 has 12 amino acids. Germline V lookup: CDR1 GTSNPN, CDR2 SVGIG (reference sequence). The V and J ends lost 4 bases and 0 bases respectively, with 6 bases between them. Here the CDR3 reads CAWKLMNTEAFF. The CDR3, as DNA: TGTGCCTGGAAACTGATGAACACTGAAGCTTTCTTT.